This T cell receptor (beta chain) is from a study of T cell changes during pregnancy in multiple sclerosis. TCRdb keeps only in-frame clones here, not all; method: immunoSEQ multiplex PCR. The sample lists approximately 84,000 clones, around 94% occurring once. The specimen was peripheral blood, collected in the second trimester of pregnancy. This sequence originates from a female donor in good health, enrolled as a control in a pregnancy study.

The CDR3 DNA reads TGTGCCAGCATTTTTGGCGGGGGTCGAGAGACCCAGTACTTC. It translates to CASIFGGGRETQYF. The chain is built from TRBV2 and TRBJ2-5; TRBD2 aligns across 7 bases. Looked up from germline, CDR1 is SNHLY and CDR2 is FYNNEI. CDR3 length: 14 amino acids. V dropped 7 bases and J dropped 4; count of bases not matched to a gene: 9.